This entry lists 9 T cell receptor beta chains sequenced from one sample in a study of cytomegalovirus exposure and HLA in healthy donors. Use of 60 Vbeta and 13 Jbeta primers characterized the PCR. Libraries were prepared by immunoSEQ multiplex PCR; TCRdb keeps only in-frame clonotypes and omits some of them. Here the sample spans about 160,000 clones, more than 70% being singletons. Sample: PBMCs. These receptor sequences come from a male donor in good health and CMV-seronegative.

The chain uses TRBV7-9 and TRBJ2-7; D ambiguous. The CDR3 totals 11 residues. V dropped 3 bases and J dropped 5 bases, with 5 bases sitting between them. Germline V gives CDR1 SEHNR, CDR2 FQNEAQ (reference sequence). CDR3 nucleotides: TGTGCCAGCAGCTTTGTCAACGAGCAGTACTTC. Translation gives CASSFVNEQYF.

The chain couples TRBV5-1 to TRBJ1-4; no clear D gene. Trimming took 1 base from V and 5 from J, leaving 12 bases between them. The germline V gene encodes CDR1 SGHRS and CDR2 YFSETQ. The length of the CDR3 is 15 residues. DNA for the CDR3: TGCGCCAGCAGCTTGACGTCCGTCCTAAATGAAAAACTGTTTTTT. It codes for CASSLTSVLNEKLFF.

This rearrangement joins TRBV11-2 to TRBJ1-1; D may be TRBD1 (5 bases). Trimming took off 1 base at V and 7 bases at J, with 16 bases between the two ends. The CDR3 has 15 amino acids. Germline CDR1 and CDR2: SGHAT and FQNNGV. The CDR3 nucleotides are TGTGCCAGCAGCTTAGTGGGGCAGGGCTCTATTGAAGCTTTCTTT. It yields the protein CASSLVGQGSIEAFF.

The rearrangement uses TRBV6-4 and TRBJ1-5; TRBD1 is a possible D gene (6 bases). V was trimmed by 7 bases and J by 4 bases, leaving 23 bases between them. Germline CDR1 MRHNA, CDR2 SNTAGT. This CDR3 has 17 amino acids. For the CDR3, the DNA is TGTGCCAGCAAGGGACCGGAGAGGGGGTTAGGTAATCAGCCCCAGCATTTT. This translates into CASKGPERGLGNQPQHF.

V is TRBV5-1 and J is TRBJ1-4; D unclear. Germline CDR1 SGHRS, CDR2 YFSETQ. V was cut by 4 bases and J by 2 bases, with 9 bases left in between. The CDR3 spans 14 residues. CDR3 in DNA: TGCGCCAGCAGCAACGGAGGCACTAATGAAAAACTGTTTTTT. Protein sequence: CASSNGGTNEKLFF. Full variable domain (rest looked up from reference TRBV5-1 and TRBJ1-4): KAGVTQTPRYLIKTRGQQVTLSCSPISGHRSVSWYQQTPGQGLQFLFEYFSETQRNKGNFPGRFSGRQFSNSRSEMNVSTLELGDSALYLCASSNGGTNEKLFFGSGTQLSVL.

The chain carries TRBV19 and TRBJ2-5; perhaps TRBD2 as D (5 bases). The J call is uncertain, as TRBJ2-7 better fits the DNA end. This CDR3 is built from 12 residues. In germline, CDR1 is LNHDA, CDR2 SQIVND (reference sequence). The CDR3 here is CASSFLANEQYF. The CDR3 DNA reads as TGTGCCAGTAGTTTTCTAGCCAACGAGCAGTACTTC.

The chain joins TRBV5-5 to TRBJ2-7; tentatively, D is TRBD2 (6 bases). CDR3 length: 16 residues. Germline V gene data show CDR1 as SGHKS and CDR2 as YYEKEE (reference sequence). Trimming cost V 4 bases and J 2 bases, with 19 bases left between them. CDR3 sequence (DNA): TGTGCCAGCAGCACCTTAACCGGGACTTCCCCCTACGAGCAGTACTTC. Protein: CASSTLTGTSPYEQYF.

The table lists this clone with a few counts. The chain is built from TRBV21-1 and TRBJ2-4; TRBD2, the D gene given by the table, was not confirmed from the DNA. TRBV21-1 is a pseudogene segment. The CDR3 loop spans 13 amino acids. The CDR3 loop reads CGGSDSKKNIQYF. The DNA of the CDR3 is TGCGGGGGGAGTGACAGTAAGAAAAACATTCAGTACTTC.

The gene calls are TRBV5-1 and TRBJ1-1; the D gene is possibly TRBD1 (5 bases). The CDR3 totals 16 residues. The V end was cut by 3 bases, the J end by 1 base, with 16 bases between. Germline lookup yields CDR1 SGHRS and CDR2 YFSETQ. This CDR3 is CASSWEVLGPNTEAFF. The CDR3 DNA is TGCGCCAGCAGCTGGGAGGTTTTGGGGCCGAACACTGAAGCTTTCTTT.